Presented here are 7 T cell receptor beta chains from one specimen sequenced in a study of T-cell reconstitution after alpha-beta-depleted transplantation in children. Construction of the TCRbeta library involved unique molecular identifiers. TCRdb re-called the PCR reads through MiXCR, storing one row per CDR3 protein. Of approximately 500,000 distinct CDR3 sequences in the sample, about 10% were seen once. The material was PBMCs, obtained before TCRalphabeta/CD19-depleted stem cell transplant. The receptors were sampled from a child aged 2-15 years with inherited bone marrow failure, due to receive a stem cell transplant.

This clonotype was observed a few times. The chain links TRBV7-2 to TRBJ2-3; weak D call: TRBD2 (5 bases). The V and J ends lost 1 base and 3 bases respectively, with 8 bases between them. The germline CDR1 and CDR2 sequences are SGHTA and FQGNSA. This CDR3 is 14 amino acids long. CDR3 residues: CASSLVLATDTQYF. CDR3 DNA sequence: TGTGCCAGCAGCTTAGTCCTAGCAACAGATACGCAGTATTTT.

The V call is TRBV19, the J call TRBJ1-5; D call uncertain. Deletions cut 1 base from V and 4 bases from J, with 11 bases between. CDR3 length: 15 amino acids. Per germline, CDR1 LNHDA and CDR2 SQIVND (reference sequence). CDR3 bases: TGTGCCAGTAGTATAGGAAGTCGGGGTAATCAGCCCCAGCATTTT. Residues: CASSIGSRGNQPQHF.

Remarks on this clonotype: Compared with germline, one end of the junction differs, possibly owing to a read error. The V call is TRBV18, the J call TRBJ2-7; 9 nucleotides agree with TRBD1. Germline assignment: CDR1 KGHSH and CDR2 LQKENI. CDR3 length: 15 amino acids. The CDR3 coding sequence is TGTGCCAGCTCACCAGGAACAGGGGGCCCATACGCGCAGTACTTC. Translating it yields CASSPGTGGPYAQYF.

This clonotype has at least ten counts. The V call is TRBV5-1, the J call TRBJ2-2; D is unclear. Between the trimmed V and J ends, which lost 0 bases and 2 bases, there was a span of 8 bases. CDR3 length: 15 residues. Germline assignment: CDR1 SGHRS and CDR2 YFSETQ. In nucleotides, the CDR3 is TGCGCCAGCAGCTTGGATACGACTAACACCGGGGAGCTGTTTTTT. It translates to CASSLDTTNTGELFF.

This clonotype was recorded many times. CDR3 nucleotides: TGTGCCAGCAGCTTTCGCCCGGGGGACACTGAAGCTTTCTTT. Translation: CASSFRPGDTEAFF. The chain employs TRBV7-2 and TRBJ1-1; a possible D gene is TRBD1 (5 bases). The germline gives CDR1 SGHTA, CDR2 FQGNSA. Trimming removed 3 bases from V and 3 bases from J, with 11 bases in between. The CDR3 covers 14 residues.

This clonotype was counted ten times or more. The chain carries TRBV20-1 and TRBJ1-5, with TRBD1 matching over 9 bases. Germline trimming cut 5 bases from V and 1 base from J; bases unmatched to any gene: 6. The V gene's germline CDR1 is DFQATT and CDR2 SNEGSKA (reference sequence). CDR3 length equals 15 residues. Written as DNA, the CDR3 is TGCAGTGCTCCACAGGGGGCGCGGAGCAATCAGCCCCAGCATTTT. It encodes CSAPQGARSNQPQHF.

This clonotype was observed at least ten times. The chain links TRBV7-9 to TRBJ2-7; no reliable D call. CDR3 size: 11 residues. In germline, CDR1 is SEHNR, CDR2 FQNEAQ (reference sequence). V shed 5 bases and J shed 2 bases, with 4 bases lying between them. The chain's CDR3 is CASSMTYEQYF. In DNA, the CDR3 is TGTGCCAGCAGCATGACCTACGAGCAGTACTTC.